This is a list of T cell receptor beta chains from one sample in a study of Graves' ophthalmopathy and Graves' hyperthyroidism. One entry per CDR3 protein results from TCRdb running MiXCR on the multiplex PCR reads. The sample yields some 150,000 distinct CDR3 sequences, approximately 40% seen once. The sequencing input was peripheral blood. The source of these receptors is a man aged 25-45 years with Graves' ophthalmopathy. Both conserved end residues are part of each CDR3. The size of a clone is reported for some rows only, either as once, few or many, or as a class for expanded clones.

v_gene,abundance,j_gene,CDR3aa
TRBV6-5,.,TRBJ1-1,CASSYRGENTEAFF
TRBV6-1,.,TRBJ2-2,CASTPDSKAGELFF
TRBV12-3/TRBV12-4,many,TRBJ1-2,CASSPGHGVPTNYGYTF
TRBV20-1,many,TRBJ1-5,CSAHTGVRGAEPQHF
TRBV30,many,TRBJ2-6,CAWSVPAGNGANVLTF
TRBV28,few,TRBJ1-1,CASSVGPDDAEAFF
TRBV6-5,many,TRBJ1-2,CASSYGQKSNYGYTF
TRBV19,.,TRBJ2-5,CASTVTVYGETQYF
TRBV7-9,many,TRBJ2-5,CASSSSGNQETQYF
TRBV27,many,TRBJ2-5,CASGSLSWEGQGETQYF
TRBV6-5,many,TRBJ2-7,CASSYSNRGGLYF
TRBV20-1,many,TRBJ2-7,CSARDIKGFDEQYF
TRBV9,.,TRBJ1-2,CASSVGTGTGYTF
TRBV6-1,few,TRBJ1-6,CASSGQGGNSPLHF
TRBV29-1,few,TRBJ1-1,CSGLMRGEAFF
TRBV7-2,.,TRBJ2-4,CASSPETGGAKNIQYF
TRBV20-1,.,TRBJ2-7,CSAREGSFSGLKGLQYF
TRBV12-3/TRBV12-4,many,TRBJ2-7,CASSFISSYEQYF
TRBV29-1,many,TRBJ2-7,CSVEKPREGAYEQYF
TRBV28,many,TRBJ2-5,CASSLTAGARETQYF